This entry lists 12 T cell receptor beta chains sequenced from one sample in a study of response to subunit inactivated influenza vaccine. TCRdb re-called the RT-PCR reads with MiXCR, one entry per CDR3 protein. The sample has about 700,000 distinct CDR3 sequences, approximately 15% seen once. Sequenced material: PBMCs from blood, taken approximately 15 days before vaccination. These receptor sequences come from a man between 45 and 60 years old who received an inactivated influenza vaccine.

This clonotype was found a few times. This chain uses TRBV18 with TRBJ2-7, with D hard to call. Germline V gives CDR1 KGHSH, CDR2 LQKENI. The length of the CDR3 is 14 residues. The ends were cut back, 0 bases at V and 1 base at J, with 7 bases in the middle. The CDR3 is CASSPPNLSYEQYF. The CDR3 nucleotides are TGTGCCAGCTCACCACCAAATCTTTCCTACGAGCAGTACTTC. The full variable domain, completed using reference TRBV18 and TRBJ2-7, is NAGVMQNPRHLVRRRGQEARLRCSPMKGHSHVYWYRQLPEEGLKFMVYLQKENIIDESGMPKERFSAEFPKEGPSILRIQQVVRGDSAAYFCASSPPNLSYEQYFGPGTRLTVT.

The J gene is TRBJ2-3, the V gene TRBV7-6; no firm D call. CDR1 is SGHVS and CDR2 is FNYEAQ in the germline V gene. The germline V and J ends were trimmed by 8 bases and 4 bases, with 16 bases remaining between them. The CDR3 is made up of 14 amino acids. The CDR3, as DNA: TGTGCCAGCTCAGCGCAAATTCAGCCAGATACGCAGTATTTT. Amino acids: CASSAQIQPDTQYF.

As DNA, the CDR3 is TGTGCCAGCAGTCGGGGGCTAGCGGAAGTCTACGAGCAGTACTTC. It yields the protein CASSRGLAEVYEQYF. V is TRBV28 and J is TRBJ2-7, with D perhaps TRBD2 (7 bases). This CDR3 region has 15 residues. Trimming removed 5 bases from V and 3 bases from J, with 17 bases in between. Germline V lookup: CDR1 MDHEN, CDR2 SYDVKM.

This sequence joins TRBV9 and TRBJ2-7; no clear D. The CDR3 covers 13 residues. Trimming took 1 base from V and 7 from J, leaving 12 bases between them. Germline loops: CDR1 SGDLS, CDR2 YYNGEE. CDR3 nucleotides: TGTGCCAGCAGCGTACTCCCGGGTGAGGAGCAGTACTTC. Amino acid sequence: CASSVLPGEEQYF.

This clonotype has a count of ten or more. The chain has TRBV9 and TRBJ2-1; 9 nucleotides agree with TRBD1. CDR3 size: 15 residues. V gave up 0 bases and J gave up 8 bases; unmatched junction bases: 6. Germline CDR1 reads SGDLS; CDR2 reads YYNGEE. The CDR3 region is CASSVGLGQGYEQFF. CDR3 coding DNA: TGTGCCAGCAGCGTAGGGTTGGGACAGGGCTATGAGCAGTTCTTC.

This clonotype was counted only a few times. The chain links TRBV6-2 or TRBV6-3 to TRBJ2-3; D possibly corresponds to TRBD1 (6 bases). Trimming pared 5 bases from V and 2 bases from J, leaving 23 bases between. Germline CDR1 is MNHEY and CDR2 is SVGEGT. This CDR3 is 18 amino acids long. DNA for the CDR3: TGTGCCAGCAGTAACCCCTTTTTGAGGGGGAGCTCCACAGATACGCAGTATTTT. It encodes CASSNPFLRGSSTDTQYF.

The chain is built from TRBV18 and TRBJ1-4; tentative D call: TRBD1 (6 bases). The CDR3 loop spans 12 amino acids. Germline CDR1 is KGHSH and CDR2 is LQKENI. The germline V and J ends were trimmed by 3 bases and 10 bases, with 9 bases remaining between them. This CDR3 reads CASSPRGGKLFF. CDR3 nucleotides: TGTGCCAGCTCACCCAGGGGTGGAAAACTGTTTTTT.

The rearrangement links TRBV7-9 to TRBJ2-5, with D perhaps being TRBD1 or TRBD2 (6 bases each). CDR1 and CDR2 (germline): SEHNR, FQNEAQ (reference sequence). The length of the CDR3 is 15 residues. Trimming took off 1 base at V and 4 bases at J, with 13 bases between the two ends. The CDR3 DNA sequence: TGTGCCAGCAGCTTAGGTCTACAGGGAGGAGAGACCCAGTACTTC. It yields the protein CASSLGLQGGETQYF.

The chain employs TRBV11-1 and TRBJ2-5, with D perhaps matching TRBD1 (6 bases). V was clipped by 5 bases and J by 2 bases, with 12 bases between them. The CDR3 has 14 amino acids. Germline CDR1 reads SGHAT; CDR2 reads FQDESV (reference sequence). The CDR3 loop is CASSQGQEQETQYF. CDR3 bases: TGTGCCAGCAGCCAGGGACAAGAGCAAGAGACCCAGTACTTC.

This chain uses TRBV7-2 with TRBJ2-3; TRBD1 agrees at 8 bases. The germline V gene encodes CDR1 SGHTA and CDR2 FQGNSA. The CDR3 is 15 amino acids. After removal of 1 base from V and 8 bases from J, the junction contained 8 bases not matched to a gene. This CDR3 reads CASSLVQGAAGTQYF. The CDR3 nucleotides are TGTGCCAGCAGCTTAGTGCAGGGGGCAGCCGGTACGCAGTATTTT.

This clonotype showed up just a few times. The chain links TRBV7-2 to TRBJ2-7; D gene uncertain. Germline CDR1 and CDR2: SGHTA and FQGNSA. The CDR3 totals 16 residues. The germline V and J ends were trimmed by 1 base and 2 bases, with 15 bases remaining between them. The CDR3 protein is CASSLDAAAVTYEQYF. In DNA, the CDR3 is TGTGCCAGCAGCTTAGACGCGGCCGCCGTGACCTACGAGCAGTACTTC.

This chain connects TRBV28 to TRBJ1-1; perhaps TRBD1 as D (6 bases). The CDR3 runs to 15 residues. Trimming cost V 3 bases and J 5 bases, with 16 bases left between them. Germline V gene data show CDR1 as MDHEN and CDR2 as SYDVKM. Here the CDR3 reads CASSFQRGAGTEAFF. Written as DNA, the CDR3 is TGTGCCAGCAGTTTTCAGCGGGGGGCCGGAACTGAAGCTTTCTTT.